A single sample is the source of the 21 T cell receptor beta chains below, sequenced in a study of blood T cells in healthy people across ages. Alongside a J-beta primer mix, a sample-barcoded 5' primer served in a second PCR lasting roughly 7 to 12 cycles. MiXCR, run by TCRdb on the 5' RACE reads, gives a single entry per CDR3 protein. Found here are roughly 800,000 distinct CDR3 sequences, approximately 35% of them singletons; the top ten hold approximately 12%. Sequencing was done on a sample of blood. Receptors were obtained from a man between 18 and 35 years old in good health.

There are a few counts of this clonotype. V is TRBV7-8 and J is TRBJ2-1; tentative D call: TRBD2 (7 bases). The ends were cut back, 0 bases at V and 7 bases at J, with 16 bases in the middle. The CDR3 contains 16 residues. Germline lookup yields CDR1 SGHVS and CDR2 FQNEAQ. For the CDR3, the DNA is TGTGCCAGCAGCTTAGCTGGGGGGGCCGTTGGAAATGAGCAGTTCTTC. It translates to CASSLAGGAVGNEQFF.

The sample holds a few counts of this clonotype. The chain recombines TRBV9 with TRBJ2-7; tentatively, D is TRBD1 or TRBD2 (5 bases each). V shed 2 bases and J shed 7 bases, with 19 bases lying between them. Germline CDR1 and CDR2: SGDLS and YYNGEE. The CDR3 is made up of 15 amino acids. The CDR3 sequence: CASSVYGIEGYEQYF. The CDR3 nucleotides are TGTGCCAGCAGCGTCTATGGAATAGAGGGGTATGAGCAGTACTTC.

This clonotype showed up many times. This chain links TRBV29-1 with TRBJ1-2; 7 bases align to TRBD1. Germline lookup yields CDR1 SQVTM and CDR2 ANQGSEA. V was clipped by 7 bases and J by 4 bases; unmatched bases: 12. There are 14 residues in the CDR3. CDR3 sequence reads: CSALSQGYAYGYTF. The CDR3 DNA sequence: TGCAGCGCTCTATCACAGGGGTACGCCTATGGCTACACCTTC.

V usage is TRBV12-3 or TRBV12-4 and J usage is TRBJ2-5; tentatively, D is TRBD1 or TRBD2 (5 bases each). The DNA end is a closer match to TRBJ2-7, so the J assignment may be wrong. The CDR3 contains 12 residues. Written as DNA, the CDR3 is TGTGCCAGCAGGGGAGACAGCTACGAGCAGTACTTC. Translation: CASRGDSYEQYF.

The chain joins TRBV27 to TRBJ2-5; D could derive from TRBD1 or TRBD2 (5 bases each). Trimming pared 2 bases from V and 4 bases from J, leaving 17 bases between. Germline CDR1 MNHEY, CDR2 SMNVEV (reference sequence). The CDR3 length is 16 residues. CDR3 nucleotides: TGTGCCAGCAGTTTAAACTCGCTGCTGGGACCAGAGACCCAGTACTTC. It encodes CASSLNSLLGPETQYF.

Concerning this clonotype itself: One junction end disagrees with the germline gene, perhaps due to a read error. The rearrangement joins TRBV7-6 to TRBJ2-6; the D is unclear. In germline, CDR1 is SGHVS, CDR2 FNYEAQ. The CDR3 spans 17 residues. The chain's CDR3 is CASSLELLPSRANVLTF. In DNA form, the CDR3 reads TGTGCCAGCAGCTTAGAGCTTCTCCCCTCTAGGGCCAACGTCCTGACTTTC.

In regard to this clonotype: Since a much larger clone is just one base distant, this may be a read error. The chain employs TRBV4-3 and TRBJ2-3, with D unresolved. CDR1 LGHNA and CDR2 YSLEER come from the germline V gene. The CDR3 extends over 14 amino acids. The CDR3 nucleotides read TGCGCCAGCAGCCAAGGAAGCCGATACGATACGCAGGATTTT. It specifies CASSQGSRYDTQDF.

This clonotype was seen more than once but under ten times. The chain links TRBV7-2 to TRBJ2-3; a possible D gene is TRBD1 (6 bases). Per germline, CDR1 SGHTA and CDR2 FQGNSA. V lost 1 base and J lost 5, with 19 bases in between. There are 17 residues in the CDR3. This CDR3 is CASSLGRQEIRGDTQYF. CDR3 DNA: TGTGCCAGCAGCTTAGGGAGACAGGAGATCCGTGGAGATACGCAGTATTTT. Supplemented by reference TRBV7-2 and TRBJ2-3, the full variable domain reads GAGVSQSPSNKVTEKGKDVELRCDPISGHTALYWYRQSLGQGLEFLIYFQGNSAPDKSGLPSDRFSAERTGGSVSTLTIQRTQQEDSAVYLCASSLGRQEIRGDTQYFGPGTRLTVL.

This clonotype was observed many times. This chain links TRBV5-6 with TRBJ2-3; D gene ambiguous. The CDR3 spans 14 residues. Germline V CDR1 and CDR2: SGHDT, YYEEEE. V was cut by 0 bases and J by 6 bases, with 11 bases left in between. The CDR3 loop reads CASSLGVKPDTQYF. The CDR3 DNA reads as TGTGCCAGCAGCTTGGGAGTTAAACCTGATACGCAGTATTTT.

This clonotype was observed a handful of times. The chain carries TRBV6-5 and TRBJ2-7, with a tentative D call TRBD1 (6 bases). Germline loops: CDR1 MNHEY, CDR2 SVGAGI. This CDR3 has 13 residues. V lost 0 bases and J lost 6, with 9 bases in between. DNA of the CDR3: TGTGCCAGCAGTTACTCGGACAGCGGCGAGCAGTACTTC. Protein sequence: CASSYSDSGEQYF.

This sequence joins TRBV5-6 and TRBJ2-1; perhaps TRBD2 as D (5 bases). The J call is doubtful: the DNA matches TRBJ2-7 better. The germline gives CDR1 SGHDT, CDR2 YYEEEE. The CDR3 is 17 amino acids. CDR3 coding DNA: TGTGCCAGCACCTCCGGAAGGAGGCAGAGCTCCTACAATGAGCAGTACTTC. Encoded protein: CASTSGRRQSSYNEQYF.

In its sample, this clonotype was seen a few times. The J gene is TRBJ1-1, the V gene TRBV6-6, with D unresolved. Looked up from germline, CDR1 is MNHNY and CDR2 is SVGAGI (reference sequence). V lost 0 bases and J 8 bases, leaving 7 bases between the germline ends. The CDR3 runs to 12 residues. The CDR3 loop reads CASSYSEREAFF. The DNA for the CDR3 is TGTGCCAGCAGTTACTCGGAGAGAGAAGCTTTCTTT.

This clonotype was observed a single time. The chain carries TRBV4-2 and TRBJ2-5, with 9 nucleotides matching TRBD2. The CDR3 consists of 16 residues. The junction had 4 bases not matched to a gene; V was cut back by 0 bases and J by 2 bases. From germline, CDR1 is LGHNA and CDR2 YNFKEQ. CDR3 loop: CASSQDHLAGQETQYF. CDR3 sequence (DNA): TGTGCCAGCAGCCAAGATCACCTAGCGGGGCAAGAGACCCAGTACTTC.

Note on this clonotype: Possible read error: a much larger clone is one base away. The chain carries TRBV7-9 and TRBJ2-1; 8 bases map to TRBD1. Trimming cost V 5 bases and J 10 bases; bases outside gene matches: 10. Looked up from germline, CDR1 is SEHNR and CDR2 is FQNEAQ (reference sequence). The CDR3 runs 14 residues. The chain's CDR3 is CASSIQGDPYEQFF. DNA of the CDR3: TGTGCCAGCAGCATACAGGGGGACCCCTACGAGCAGTTCTTC.

The gene calls are TRBV12-3 or TRBV12-4 and TRBJ2-2, with TRBD1 matching 10 bases. V lost 7 bases, J lost 12 bases, and 11 bases stayed unmatched. The length of the CDR3 is 14 residues. This CDR3 reads CASTYSGTGAKLFF. CDR3 bases: TGTGCCAGCACTTATTCCGGGACAGGGGCCAAGCTGTTTTTT.

V usage is TRBV14 and J usage is TRBJ1-1; 8 nucleotides line up with TRBD1. The junction had 9 bases not matched to a gene; V was cut back by 4 bases and J by 11 bases. The germline V gene has CDR1 SGHDN and CDR2 FVKESK. The CDR3 loop spans 13 amino acids. CDR3 amino acids: CASSPWTGPSAFF. In DNA, the CDR3 is TGTGCCAGCAGCCCCTGGACAGGGCCGTCGGCTTTCTTT.

For this clonotype: A much larger clone lies one base from this, so it may be a read error. DNA for the CDR3: TGTGCCGTCAGTGAGCCAGGGGGCTCAAACACCGGGGAGCTGTTTTTT. Its translation is CAVSEPGGSNTGELFF. The J gene is TRBJ2-2, the V gene TRBV10-3; 8 nucleotides line up with TRBD1. Germline V gene data show CDR1 as ENHRY and CDR2 as SYGVKD. CDR3 size: 16 residues.

This chain connects TRBV7-9 to TRBJ2-4, with D perhaps TRBD1 (6 bases). The DNA end lines up better with TRBJ2-5; the J call may be wrong. CDR1 and CDR2 (germline): SEHNR, FQNEAQ (reference sequence). CDR3 length: 14 residues. CDR3: CASSSMDSRETQYF. DNA of the CDR3: TGTGCCAGCAGCTCCATGGACAGTCGGGAGACCCAGTACTTC.

CDR3 sequence reads: CASSLALAPDTGELFF. In nucleotides, the CDR3 is TGTGCCAGCAGCTTAGCATTGGCTCCCGACACCGGGGAGCTGTTTTTT. The V gene is TRBV7-2, the J gene TRBJ2-2; D is unresolved. V was trimmed by 0 bases and J by 3 bases, leaving 11 bases between them. The CDR3 covers 16 residues. Germline CDR1 SGHTA, CDR2 FQGNSA.

This clonotype was observed a handful of times. This rearrangement joins TRBV4-1 to TRBJ1-3; perhaps TRBD1 as D (5 bases). V was clipped by 4 bases and J by 0 bases, with 16 bases between them. The CDR3 runs 17 residues. Per the germline V gene, CDR1 is MGHRA and CDR2 is YSYEKL. The CDR3 here is CASSPANRPSSGNTIYF. Written as DNA, the CDR3 is TGCGCCAGCAGCCCTGCGAACAGGCCGAGCTCTGGAAACACCATATATTTT.

The chain uses TRBV25-1 and TRBJ1-2; 8 positions agree with TRBD1. CDR1 and CDR2 from the germline V gene are MGHDK and SYGVNS. This CDR3 has 14 amino acids. V was clipped by 1 base and J by 4 bases; unmatched bases: 2. The CDR3 DNA reads as TGTGCCAGCAGTGAATTGGGACAGGTCTATGGCTACACCTTC. Protein sequence: CASSELGQVYGYTF.